Listed here are 2 T cell receptor beta chains from one sample, sequenced in a study of cytomegalovirus exposure and HLA in healthy donors. Both 60 Vbeta primers and 13 Jbeta primers went into the PCR. The table came from immunoSEQ multiplex PCR; TCRdb's copy has only in-frame clones and leaves some out. The table lists 74,000 or so clones, 78% of them singletons, with roughly 6% in the top ten. The sample consisted of PBMCs. The receptors shown here come from a male donor in good health and CMV-seropositive.

This chain links TRBV18 with TRBJ2-1; 9 bases align to TRBD2. There are 17 residues in the CDR3. Per germline, CDR1 KGHSH and CDR2 LQKENI. The J segment lost 5 bases and the V segment lost 1 base, leaving 9 bases of the junction unmatched. The CDR3 DNA sequence: TGTGCCAGCTCACCACGCATAGCGGGGGAGGCCCACAATGAGCAGTTCTTC. It is translated as CASSPRIAGEAHNEQFF. The variable domain in full, completed from reference TRBV18 and TRBJ2-1, reads NAGVMQNPRHLVRRRGQEARLRCSPMKGHSHVYWYRQLPEEGLKFMVYLQKENIIDESGMPKERFSAEFPKEGPSILRIQQVVRGDSAAYFCASSPRIAGEAHNEQFFGPGTRLTVL.

This chain connects TRBV28 to TRBJ2-7; TRBD2 aligns across 8 bases. The V segment lost 7 bases and the J segment 2 bases; nucleotides outside the gene matches: 10. Germline CDR1 MDHEN, CDR2 SYDVKM. This CDR3 spans 15 amino acids. DNA of the CDR3: TGTGCCAGCATTCCAATGGGAGCGGGGGCCTACGAGCAGTACTTC. Amino acid sequence: CASIPMGAGAYEQYF.